These T cell receptor beta chains were read from a single sample in a study of blood T cells in healthy people across ages. MiXCR, applied by TCRdb to the 5' RACE reads, yields one record per CDR3 protein. In the table there are hundreds of thousands of distinct CDR3 sequences, more than 40% of which are singletons. Material: blood. All receptors come from a man aged 55 to 70 in good health. The CDR3 runs from the conserved cysteine through the conserved F or W. Each record gives: clone size, D gene, J gene, V gene, CDR3 protein, CDR3 DNA. D genes are given only for firm matches. Size values are once, few and many counts, or a class for expanded clones, and some rows have none.

NA,NA,TRBJ1-2,TRBV11-2,CASSLGFFQGRVHGYTF,TGTGCCAGCAGCTTAGGTTTTTTCCAGGGAAGGGTTCACGGCTACACCTTC
NA,TRBD1,TRBJ2-1,TRBV28,CASSLSPQGDEQFF,TGTGCCAGCAGTTTGTCCCCACAGGGGGATGAGCAGTTCTTC
NA,NA,TRBJ2-7,TRBV19,CASSIDKGTLYYEQYF,TGTGCCAGTAGTATAGACAAAGGGACTCTGTACTACGAGCAGTACTTC
NA,NA,TRBJ2-3,TRBV12-3/TRBV12-4,CASSFTGTLTDTQYF,TGTGCCAGCAGCTTTACCGGGACGCTCACAGATACGCAGTATTTT
few,TRBD2,TRBJ2-7,TRBV7-2,CASSLNPSGVYEQYF,TGTGCCAGCAGCTTAAACCCTAGCGGGGTCTACGAGCAGTACTTC
few,NA,TRBJ1-6,TRBV5-1,CASSLMDGGPFNSPLHF,TGCGCCAGCAGCTTGATGGATGGAGGGCCGTTTAATTCACCCCTCCACTTT
NA,TRBD2,TRBJ2-2,TRBV2,CASSEALAAAAPNTGELFF,TGTGCCAGCAGTGAAGCGCTAGCGGCAGCTGCTCCGAACACCGGGGAGCTGTTTTTT
few,NA,TRBJ2-7,TRBV20-1,CSARSTSFEQYF,TGCAGTGCTAGGTCCACCTCCTTTGAGCAGTACTTC
few,NA,TRBJ2-7,TRBV12-3/TRBV12-4,CASRPRGPKPHEQYF,TGTGCCAGTCGTCCCCGGGGCCCTAAACCCCACGAGCAGTACTTC
few,TRBD1,TRBJ2-7,TRBV5-1,CASRSNRGAYEQYF,TGCGCCAGCAGATCGAACAGGGGGGCCTACGAGCAGTACTTC
few,TRBD2,TRBJ2-1,TRBV7-2,CASSLGGGFDEQFF,TGTGCCAGCAGCTTGGGCGGGGGGTTTGATGAGCAGTTCTTC
NA,NA,TRBJ1-2,TRBV7-9,CASSLVSVNSLYGYTF,TGTGCCAGCAGCTTAGTCAGTGTTAACTCCTTGTATGGCTACACCTTC
NA,NA,TRBJ2-1,TRBV24-1,CATSAGIGYNEQFF,TGTGCCACCAGTGCTGGGATAGGGTACAATGAGCAGTTCTTC
NA,TRBD2,TRBJ2-1,TRBV18,CASSPSGGPNEQFF,TGTGCCAGCTCACCTAGCGGGGGCCCCAATGAGCAGTTCTTC
NA,NA,TRBJ1-5,TRBV5-6,CASSLEASGVASQHF,TGTGCCAGCAGCTTGGAGGCGTCAGGCGTCGCCTCCCAGCATTTT
NA,TRBD1,TRBJ1-1,TRBV5-1,CASSTPGQVNTEAFF,TGCGCCAGCAGCACCCCGGGACAGGTGAACACTGAAGCTTTCTTT
NA,NA,TRBJ1-2,TRBV20-1,CSARGGTTDGYTF,TGCAGTGCTAGAGGGGGGACTACGGATGGCTACACCTTC
once,NA,TRBJ1-1,TRBV6-5,CASSYALGVEAFF,TGTGCCAGCAGTTACGCTTTAGGGGTGGAAGCTTTCTTT
NA,NA,TRBJ2-7,TRBV19,CASSMGHSYEQYF,TGTGCCAGTAGTATGGGACACAGCTACGAGCAGTACTTC
few,NA,TRBJ2-3,TRBV24-1,CATSGRLERGSTDTQYF,TGTGCCACCAGTGGCCGACTCGAGAGAGGTAGCACAGATACGCAGTATTTT
many,NA,TRBJ2-7,TRBV7-9,CASSLTDGHYEQYF,TGTGCCAGCAGCTTAACGGACGGGCACTACGAGCAGTACTTC
NA,TRBD1,TRBJ1-1,TRBV29-1,CSGRGIAEAFF,TGCAGCGGCAGGGGGATAGCTGAAGCTTTCTTT
NA,NA,TRBJ2-4,TRBV15,CATSSPGTLAKNIQYF,TGTGCCACCAGCTCTCCAGGGACCCTAGCCAAAAACATTCAGTACTTC
NA,NA,TRBJ2-3,TRBV12-3/TRBV12-4,CASRFGTDTQYF,TGTGCCAGCAGATTCGGCACAGATACGCAGTATTTT
NA,NA,TRBJ1-1,TRBV14,CASSRLHNTEAFF,TGTGCCAGCAGCCGACTACACAACACTGAAGCTTTCTTT
few,TRBD2,TRBJ2-7,TRBV7-2,CASSLASSGGSYEQYF,TGTGCCAGCAGCTTAGCGTCTAGCGGGGGGAGCTACGAGCAGTACTTC
NA,NA,TRBJ2-7,TRBV28,CASSFGQGSDEQYF,TGTGCCAGCAGTTTTGGGCAGGGGAGCGACGAGCAGTACTTC
few,NA,TRBJ1-2,TRBV18,CASSLTIAVEGYTF,TGTGCCAGCTCACTCACGATTGCAGTCGAAGGCTACACCTTC
few,NA,TRBJ2-5,TRBV7-2,CASSLALIQETQYF,TGTGCCAGCAGCTTAGCACTCATCCAAGAGACCCAGTACTTC
few,TRBD1,TRBJ1-6,TRBV6-5,CASSRWGQGSSPLHF,TGTGCCAGCAGTCGATGGGGACAGGGGAGCTCACCCCTCCACTTT
few,TRBD1,TRBJ2-7,TRBV6-6,CASNRGQGSYEQYF,TGTGCCAGCAATAGGGGACAGGGGTCCTACGAGCAGTACTTC
NA,NA,TRBJ2-6,TRBV7-6,CASSLELGANVLTF,TGTGCCAGCAGCTTAGAATTAGGGGCCAACGTCCTGACTTTC
NA,NA,TRBJ2-3,TRBV6-1,CASRAGGASTDTQYF,TGTGCCAGCAGGGCTGGCGGGGCGAGCACAGATACGCAGTATTTT
NA,NA,TRBJ2-6,TRBV30,CAREQASSGANVLTF,TGTGCCCGGGAACAGGCCAGCTCTGGGGCCAACGTCCTGACTTTC
once,TRBD1,TRBJ1-2,TRBV27,CASSFGQGDRNTF,TGTGCCAGCAGTTTTGGACAGGGTGATCGCAACACCTTC
NA,NA,TRBJ2-7,TRBV7-2,CASSPPVVYEQYF,TGTGCCAGCAGCCCCCCCGTCGTCTACGAGCAGTACTTC
NA,TRBD1,TRBJ2-3,TRBV30,CAWSVGTGGRDTQYF,TGTGCCTGGAGTGTAGGGACAGGGGGCAGGGATACGCAGTATTTT
NA,NA,TRBJ2-5,TRBV6-2/TRBV6-3,CASSSPRRGKETQYF,TGTGCCAGCAGCTCGCCTAGACGTGGGAAAGAGACCCAGTACTTC
few,NA,TRBJ2-1,TRBV6-2/TRBV6-3,CASSRERRQEIYNEQFF,TGTGCCAGCAGCAGAGAGAGACGACAGGAAATCTATAATGAGCAGTTCTTC
NA,NA,TRBJ2-7,TRBV18,CASSPRHSGGNEQYF,TGTGCCAGCTCACCACGACATAGTGGAGGGAACGAGCAGTACTTC
few,NA,TRBJ1-2,TRBV12-3/TRBV12-4,CASSLQYNYGYTF,TGTGCCAGCAGTTTACAGTATAACTATGGCTACACCTTC
many,NA,TRBJ2-7,TRBV25-1,CASSESGGRYEQYF,TGTGCCAGCAGTGAATCGGGGGGCCGCTACGAGCAGTACTTC
NA,NA,TRBJ1-2,TRBV4-1,CASSQRGRDTANYGYTF,TGCGCCAGCAGCCAACGTGGAAGGGACACCGCTAACTATGGCTACACCTTC
NA,NA,TRBJ2-5,TRBV4-1,CASSQVTGQETQYF,TGCGCCAGCAGCCAAGTCACAGGACAAGAGACCCAGTACTTC
many,NA,TRBJ2-3,TRBV20-1,CSAGTDTQYF,TGCAGTGCTGGCACAGATACGCAGTATTTT
NA,NA,TRBJ2-1,TRBV29-1,CSVEGGLDNTYNEQFF,TGCAGCGTTGAAGGGGGGTTGGATAACACCTACAATGAGCAGTTCTTC
NA,NA,TRBJ1-2,TRBV6-6,CASSYIGGDYGYTF,TGTGCCAGCAGTTACATTGGGGGTGACTATGGCTACACCTTC
few,NA,TRBJ2-3,TRBV29-1,CSVGDPQDTQYF,TGCAGCGTTGGGGACCCCCAAGATACGCAGTATTTT
NA,NA,TRBJ1-5,TRBV20-1,CSARDRGYRNQPQHF,TGCAGTGCTAGAGATAGAGGGTACCGCAATCAGCCCCAGCATTTT
few,NA,TRBJ1-2,TRBV5-5,CASSIDSPGYGYTF,TGTGCCAGCAGCATTGACAGTCCGGGCTATGGCTACACCTTC
once,TRBD1,TRBJ1-4,TRBV20-1,CSARSGGRGEKLFF,TGCAGTGCTAGGTCAGGGGGTAGAGGTGAAAAACTGTTTTTT
NA,NA,TRBJ2-5,TRBV20-1,CSASMGVAKETQYF,TGCAGTGCTAGTATGGGGGTGGCTAAAGAGACCCAGTACTTC
NA,NA,TRBJ1-2,TRBV6-1,CASSPGGEAYTF,TGTGCCAGCAGCCCGGGAGGGGAGGCCTACACCTTC
once,NA,TRBJ1-2,TRBV6-2/TRBV6-3,CASSYRISYGYTF,TGTGCCAGCAGTTACAGGATCTCTTATGGCTACACCTTC